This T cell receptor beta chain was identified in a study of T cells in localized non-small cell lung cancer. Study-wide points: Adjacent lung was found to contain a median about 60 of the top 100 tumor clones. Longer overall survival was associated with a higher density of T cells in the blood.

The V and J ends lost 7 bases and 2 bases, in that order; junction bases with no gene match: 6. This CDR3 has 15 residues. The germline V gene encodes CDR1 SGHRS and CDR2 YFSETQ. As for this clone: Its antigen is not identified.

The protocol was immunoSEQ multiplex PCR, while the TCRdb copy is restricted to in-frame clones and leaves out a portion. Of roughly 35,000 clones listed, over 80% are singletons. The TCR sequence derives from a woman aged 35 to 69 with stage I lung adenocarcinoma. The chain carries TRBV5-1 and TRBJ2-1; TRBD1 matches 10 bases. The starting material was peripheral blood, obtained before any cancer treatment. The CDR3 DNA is TGCGCCAGCGTCCTCGGGACAGGGGCCTACAATGAGCAGTTCTTC. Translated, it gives CASVLGTGAYNEQFF.